Presented here are 32 T cell receptor beta chains from one specimen sequenced in a study of response to subunit inactivated influenza vaccine. TCRdb analysed the RT-PCR reads with MiXCR anew, one entry per CDR3 protein. In the table there are roughly 190,000 distinct CDR3 sequences, roughly 12% of which are singletons. The same data also went into a second study, on T cells expressing NK-cell markers. That study reports: Researchers built TCR beta cDNA using 5'RACE template switching with UMIs.

Specimen: CD8+ T cells sorted from PBMCs, collected 11 to 12 days after vaccination. These receptors all come from a man aged 50-59 years who received an inactivated influenza vaccine.

A remark on this clonotype: A much more abundant neighbour one base away suggests this may be a read error. The chain links TRBV3-1 to TRBJ2-1; unclear D gene. CDR1 LGHDT and CDR2 YNNKEL come from the germline V gene (reference sequence). The V gene lost 3 bases and the J gene lost 9 bases, with 12 bases spanning the gap. This CDR3 contains 13 residues. CDR3 in DNA: TGTGCCAGCAGCCATACCCTGAACATTGAGCAGTTCTTC. It yields the protein CASSHTLNIEQFF.

This clonotype has only a few counts. For the CDR3, the DNA is TGTGCCAGCAGCCGGACAAGGGGTGAAAAGGTTCAAGAGACCCAGTACTTC. Protein product: CASSRTRGEKVQETQYF. This sequence joins TRBV7-6 and TRBJ2-5; maybe TRBD1 (5 bases). Germline loops: CDR1 SGHVS, CDR2 FNYEAQ. V was trimmed by 5 bases and J by 2 bases, leaving 21 bases between them. The CDR3 loop spans 17 amino acids.

This clonotype has a handful of counts. The V call is TRBV5-6, the J call TRBJ2-1; 7 bases fit TRBD1. The germline V gene has CDR1 SGHDT and CDR2 YYEEEE. J gave up 4 bases and V 4 bases, and 8 bases lay outside the gene matches. The CDR3 is 15 residues long. In DNA, the CDR3 is TGTGCCAGCAGCCCGGGACAGAAAGTGTACAATGAGCAGTTCTTC. Encoded protein: CASSPGQKVYNEQFF.

Ten or more counts support this clonotype. This rearrangement joins TRBV20-1 to TRBJ1-4; no definite D call. CDR1 is DFQATT, CDR2 SNEGSKA, per germline (reference sequence). CDR3 length: 16 amino acids. Trimming removed 5 bases at V and 0 bases at J, with 16 bases between. Written as DNA, the CDR3 is TGCAGTGCTTCCGACCGCCTTATCTCAACTAATGAAAAACTGTTTTTT. This gives the protein CSASDRLISTNEKLFF.

This clonotype occurred many times. This sequence joins TRBV15 and TRBJ2-5; no definite D call. Germline-derived CDR1 and CDR2 are LNHNV and YYDKDF (reference sequence). V was trimmed by 4 bases and J by 5 bases, leaving 14 bases between them. CDR3 length equals 14 residues. The CDR3 protein is CATSTPIGLETQYF. As DNA, the CDR3 is TGTGCCACCAGCACTCCTATTGGCCTGGAGACCCAGTACTTC.

This clonotype was seen a few times. CDR3 nucleotide sequence: TGCGCCAGCAGCCAACTATTAGAAACCGGGGAGCTGTTTTTT. Amino acids: CASSQLLETGELFF. This chain links TRBV5-1 with TRBJ2-2; D gene unclear. The germline V gene encodes CDR1 SGHRS and CDR2 YFSETQ. The CDR3 runs to 14 residues. V lost 4 bases to trimming and J lost 5 bases, with 12 bases between them.

The CDR3 protein is CASSSGTTIYEQYF. CDR3 coding DNA: TGTGCCAGCAGCTCCGGGACTACCATCTACGAGCAGTACTTC. The chain employs TRBV5-6 and TRBJ2-7; 7 nucleotides agree with TRBD2. V gave up 3 bases and J gave up 3 bases; unmatched junction bases: 6. Germline CDR1 is SGHDT and CDR2 is YYEEEE. The CDR3 is 14 amino acids. Drawing the rest from reference TRBV5-6 and TRBJ2-7, the complete variable domain is DAGVTQSPTHLIKTRGQQVTLRCSPKSGHDTVSWYQQALGQGPQFIFQYYEEEERQRGNFPDRFSGHQFPNYSSELNVNALLLGDSALYLCASSSGTTIYEQYFGPGTRLTVT.

The genes are TRBV6-5 and TRBJ2-1, with D hard to call. This CDR3 comprises 10 residues. V was shortened by 10 bases and J by 10 bases, with 11 bases between the two germline ends. Germline values: CDR1 MNHEY, CDR2 SVGAGI. CDR3 sequence: CANRPGEQFF. As DNA, the CDR3 is TGTGCCAACCGCCCTGGAGAGCAGTTCTTC.

The V call is TRBV6-5, the J call TRBJ1-3; D gene ambiguous. This CDR3 is 16 amino acids long. The germline CDR1 and CDR2 sequences are MNHEY and SVGAGI. The V end lost 0 bases, the J end lost 0 bases, and 9 bases lay between the germline ends. The CDR3 nucleotides read TGTGCCAGCAGTTACTCATTGACACTCTCTGGAAACACCATATATTTT. This sequence encodes CASSYSLTLSGNTIYF.

In its sample, this clonotype was seen a few times. V and J are TRBV19 and TRBJ2-1, with 11 bases aligning to TRBD2. The germline gives CDR1 LNHDA, CDR2 SQIVND (reference sequence). V was pared by 6 bases and J by 14 bases, with 6 bases of the junction left unmatched. This CDR3 has 12 amino acids. The CDR3 bases are TGTGCCAGTAGAATTGCTAGCGGGGGGAAGTTCTTC. Translating it yields CASRIASGGKFF.

This clonotype was observed a few times. This chain connects TRBV4-3 to TRBJ2-2; D not certain. This CDR3 comprises 16 residues. Between the trimmed V and J ends, which lost 0 bases and 4 bases, there was a span of 12 bases. Germline V gives CDR1 LGHNA, CDR2 YSLEER. The CDR3 region has the DNA TGCGCCAGCAGCCAAGATTTAGGCGGCGTCACCGGGGAGCTGTTTTTT. It is translated as CASSQDLGGVTGELFF.

At least ten counts were recorded for this clonotype. V and J are TRBV20-1 and TRBJ1-6; possibly TRBD1 for D (6 bases). The CDR3 has 15 amino acids. CDR1 DFQATT and CDR2 SNEGSKA come from the germline V gene (reference sequence). V lost 6 bases, J lost 7 bases, and 19 bases lay in between. The CDR3 spells CSASVRTVGNSPLHF. CDR3 DNA sequence: TGCAGTGCGAGTGTAAGGACAGTGGGGAATTCACCCCTCCACTTT.

This clonotype was observed at least ten times. The chain employs TRBV12-3 or TRBV12-4 and TRBJ2-3; D is unclear. This CDR3 has 13 amino acids. V dropped 5 bases and J dropped 0 bases, with 6 bases sitting between them. The CDR3 DNA follows: TGTGCCAGCAGTCGTGCTAGCACAGATACGCAGTATTTT. Its protein is CASSRASTDTQYF.

This clonotype was counted many times. The rearrangement links TRBV12-3 or TRBV12-4 to TRBJ1-5; possible D gene TRBD1, 6 bases. Trimming removed 3 bases from V and 4 bases from J, with 16 bases in between. CDR3 size: 16 residues. The CDR3 nucleotides read TGTGCCAGCAGTTTCGGGGGCCTCCTGCCAAATCAGCCCCAGCATTTT. Encoded protein: CASSFGGLLPNQPQHF.

This clonotype was counted many times. The chain uses TRBV7-2 and TRBJ1-1; 8 bases map to TRBD1. The CDR3 is made up of 15 amino acids. The ends lost 5 bases at V and 0 bases at J; junction bases unmatched: 5. CDR1 is SGHTA, CDR2 FQGNSA, per germline. In DNA, the CDR3 is TGTGCCAGCAGCCCCGCGGACAGGGTGAACACTGAAGCTTTCTTT. This sequence encodes CASSPADRVNTEAFF.

This clonotype was recorded many times. The V gene is TRBV15, the J gene TRBJ2-1; the D is unclear. Looked up from germline, CDR1 is LNHNV and CDR2 is YYDKDF (reference sequence). The CDR3 runs to 16 residues. V lost 4 bases and J 4 bases, leaving 17 bases between the germline ends. The DNA for the CDR3 is TGTGCCACCAGCACCGGAGATGTGGGGATTTACAATGAGCAGTTCTTC. Residues: CATSTGDVGIYNEQFF.

This clonotype turned up a few times. As DNA, the CDR3 is TGTGCCAGCAGTTTTTCGACAGGGACCTACACTGAAGCTTTCTTT. Amino acid sequence: CASSFSTGTYTEAFF. The chain joins TRBV12-3 or TRBV12-4 to TRBJ1-1, with 7 nucleotides matching TRBD1. The CDR3 runs 15 residues. J lost 3 bases, V lost 3 bases, and 7 bases had no gene match.

This clonotype was observed a few times. The chain combines TRBV28 with TRBJ1-5, with 7 positions matching TRBD1. The germline gives CDR1 MDHEN, CDR2 SYDVKM. V lost 5 bases, J lost 3 bases, and 10 bases stayed unmatched. The CDR3 totals 16 residues. The CDR3 loop reads CASSQQRQGFNQPQHF. The DNA for the CDR3 is TGTGCCAGCAGTCAACAACGACAGGGCTTCAATCAGCCCCAGCATTTT.

This clonotype has just a few counts. The rearrangement uses TRBV4-1 and TRBJ2-5; D is perhaps TRBD1 (5 bases). This CDR3 is 13 amino acids long. CDR1 and CDR2 from the germline V gene are MGHRA and YSYEKL. The V gene lost 5 bases and the J gene lost 1 base, with 8 bases spanning the gap. The CDR3 bases are TGCGCCAGCAGCAGGACATCCCAAGAGACCCAGTACTTC. The encoded protein is CASSRTSQETQYF.

This clonotype was seen repeatedly, ten times or more. This chain joins TRBV7-9 and TRBJ2-7; 15 bases line up with TRBD2. The germline V gene has CDR1 SEHNR and CDR2 FQNEAQ (reference sequence). There are 17 residues in the CDR3. The J segment lost 7 bases and the V segment lost 5 bases, leaving 12 bases of the junction unmatched. The CDR3 bases are TGTGCCAGCAGCCACCGCGGACTAGCGGGAGGGCCAAAAGAGCAGTACTTC. Translated, it gives CASSHRGLAGGPKEQYF.

This chain uses TRBV9 with TRBJ2-7, with 10 bases lining up with TRBD2. The CDR3 length is 16 residues. CDR1 SGDLS and CDR2 YYNGEE come from the germline V gene. V shed 0 bases and J 2 bases; nucleotides not matched to a gene: 5. CDR3 sequence: CASSVGGGLAPYEQYF. The CDR3 nucleotides read TGTGCCAGCAGCGTAGGGGGGGGACTAGCGCCCTACGAGCAGTACTTC.

V and J are TRBV5-6 and TRBJ2-7; 9 nucleotides match TRBD1. The CDR3 contains 15 residues. From germline, CDR1 is SGHDT and CDR2 YYEEEE. The V gene end was trimmed by 0 bases and the J gene end by 6 bases; junction bases not matched to a gene: 7. The CDR3 region is CASSLVGQGRVEQYF. The CDR3 DNA sequence: TGTGCCAGCAGCTTGGTTGGACAGGGGCGGGTCGAGCAGTACTTC. The variable domain in full, with the rest retrieved from reference TRBV5-6 and TRBJ2-7, is DAGVTQSPTHLIKTRGQQVTLRCSPKSGHDTVSWYQQALGQGPQFIFQYYEEEERQRGNFPDRFSGHQFPNYSSELNVNALLLGDSALYLCASSLVGQGRVEQYFGPGTRLTVT.

V gene TRBV7-8 combines with J gene TRBJ1-5, with D tentatively TRBD1 (5 bases). V dropped 0 bases and J dropped 3 bases, with 9 bases sitting between them. This CDR3 spans 15 amino acids. Looked up from germline, CDR1 is SGHVS and CDR2 is FQNEAQ. CDR3: CASSLARQLNQPQHF. Written as DNA, the CDR3 is TGTGCCAGCAGCTTAGCGCGACAGCTCAATCAGCCCCAGCATTTT.

The chain joins TRBV3-1 to TRBJ2-7, with D hard to call. The V end was cut by 3 bases, the J end by 2 bases, with 11 bases between. This CDR3 contains 14 residues. Per germline, CDR1 LGHDT and CDR2 YNNKEL (reference sequence). In nucleotides, the CDR3 is TGTGCCAGCAGCCAGGAGTTGGGAACCTACGAGCAGTACTTC. It specifies CASSQELGTYEQYF.

Ten or more counts support this clonotype. The gene calls are TRBV12-3 or TRBV12-4 and TRBJ2-7, with TRBD1 as a possible D gene (5 bases). The CDR3 consists of 14 residues. V lost 1 base to trimming and J lost 6 bases, with 13 bases between them. The CDR3 coding sequence is TGTGCCAGCAGTTTAGGGGTCTGGGGCCTCGAGCAGTACTTC. Amino acids: CASSLGVWGLEQYF.

The chain employs TRBV28 and TRBJ2-7; D tentatively reads TRBD1 or TRBD2 (6 bases each). CDR1 and CDR2 from the germline V gene are MDHEN and SYDVKM. V lost 2 bases to trimming and J lost 9 bases, with 17 bases between them. The CDR3 runs to 14 residues. CDR3 in DNA: TGTGCCAGCAGTTTACCCCTGGCACAGGGAGGGCAGTACTTC. Translation gives CASSLPLAQGGQYF.

This clonotype appeared a few times. This rearrangement joins TRBV20-1 to TRBJ2-1, with TRBD2 matching over 10 bases. This CDR3 spans 16 amino acids. V dropped 2 bases and J dropped 3; count of bases not matched to a gene: 7. The germline gives CDR1 DFQATT, CDR2 SNEGSKA (reference sequence). The CDR3 sequence is CSARHLLAGNYNEQFF. For the CDR3, the DNA is TGCAGTGCTAGACACCTACTAGCGGGGAACTACAATGAGCAGTTCTTC.

The rearrangement links TRBV4-3 to TRBJ1-1, with D maybe TRBD1 (5 bases). V was clipped by 4 bases and J by 8 bases, with 14 bases between them. The germline V gene has CDR1 LGHNA and CDR2 YSLEER. The CDR3 contains 13 residues. CDR3 sequence (DNA): TGCGCCAGCAGCCCCTCGCCGGGGACCGAAGCTTTCTTT. This codes for CASSPSPGTEAFF.

This chain uses TRBV7-9 with TRBJ1-4, with D possibly TRBD1 on 5 matching bases. Germline V lookup: CDR1 SEHNR, CDR2 FQNEAQ (reference sequence). Trimming stripped 2 bases from V and 4 bases from J, with 14 bases between. The CDR3 has 16 residues. The CDR3 sequence: CASSLQGQGLNEKLFF. Written as DNA, the CDR3 is TGTGCCAGCAGCTTACAAGGGCAGGGCCTTAATGAAAAACTGTTTTTT.

The V gene is TRBV29-1, the J gene TRBJ2-1; TRBD2 matches 11 bases. With 7 bases clipped from V and 8 bases from J, the junction kept 7 bases outside the gene matches. Germline V gene data show CDR1 as SQVTM and CDR2 as ANQGSEA. This CDR3 has 13 amino acids. Written as DNA, the CDR3 is TGCAGCGCATTAGCGGGAGGGCGTCATGAGCAGTTCTTC. Translation: CSALAGGRHEQFF.

This clonotype has more than one count but fewer than ten. The chain recombines TRBV4-2 with TRBJ2-1, with 9 bases fitting TRBD1. The germline V gene encodes CDR1 LGHNA and CDR2 YNFKEQ. Losses at the gene ends were 10 bases for V and 0 bases for J; bases not matched to a gene: 4. This CDR3 region has 14 residues. The CDR3 sequence: CATRDRDSYNEQFF. CDR3 DNA sequence: TGTGCCACCCGGGACAGGGACTCCTACAATGAGCAGTTCTTC.

This clonotype turned up a few times. The chain carries TRBV12-3 or TRBV12-4 and TRBJ2-3; perhaps TRBD1 as D (6 bases). This CDR3 region has 12 residues. Trimming shortened V by 1 base and J by 14 bases, and 13 bases separated the two germline ends. For the CDR3, the DNA is TGTGCCAGCAGTTTAGAGGGACACCTGGCGTATTTT. Protein: CASSLEGHLAYF.